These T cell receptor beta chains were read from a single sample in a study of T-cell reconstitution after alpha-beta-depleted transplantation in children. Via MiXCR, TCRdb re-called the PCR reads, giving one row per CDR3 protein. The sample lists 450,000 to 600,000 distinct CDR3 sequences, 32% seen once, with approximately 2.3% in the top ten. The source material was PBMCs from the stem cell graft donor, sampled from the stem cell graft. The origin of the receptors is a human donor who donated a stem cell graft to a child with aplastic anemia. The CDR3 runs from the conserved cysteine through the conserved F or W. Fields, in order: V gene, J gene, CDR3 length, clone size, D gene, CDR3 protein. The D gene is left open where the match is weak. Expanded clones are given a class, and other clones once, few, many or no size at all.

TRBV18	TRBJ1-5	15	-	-	CASSPPGASNQPQHF
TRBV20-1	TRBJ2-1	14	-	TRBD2	CSARVAGEGDEQFF
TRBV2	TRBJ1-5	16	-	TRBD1	CASKGQAPEAGQPQHF
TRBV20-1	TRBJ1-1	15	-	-	CSASWSTTMNTEAFF
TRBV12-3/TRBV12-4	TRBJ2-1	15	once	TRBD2	CASTFTSGRANEQFF
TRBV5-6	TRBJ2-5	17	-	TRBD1	CASSRLGAGGVQETQYF
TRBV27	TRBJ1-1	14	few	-	CASTGQGRNTEAFF
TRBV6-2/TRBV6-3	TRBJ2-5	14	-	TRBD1	CASSRDSLGETQYF
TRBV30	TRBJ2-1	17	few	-	CAWSGGDSSSSYNEQFF
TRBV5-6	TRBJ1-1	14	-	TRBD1	CASSFGQGITEAFF
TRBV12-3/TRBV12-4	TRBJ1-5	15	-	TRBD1	CASSNQGGSNQPQHF
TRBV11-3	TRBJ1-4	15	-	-	CASSLKTPADEKLFF
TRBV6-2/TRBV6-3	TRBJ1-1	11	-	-	CASSYRREAFF
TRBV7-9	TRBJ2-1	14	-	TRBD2	CASSPVGTTGEQFF
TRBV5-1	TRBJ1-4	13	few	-	CASRPPGDEKLFF
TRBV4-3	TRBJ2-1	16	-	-	CASSQGVPQGNHEQFF
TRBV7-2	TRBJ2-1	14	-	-	CASSLATLVDEQFF
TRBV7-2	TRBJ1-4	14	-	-	CASSLTGITEKLFF
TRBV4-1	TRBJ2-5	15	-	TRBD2	CASSPSGRAEETQYF
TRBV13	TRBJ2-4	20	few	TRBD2	CASSTHGGQGTSGRKNIQYF
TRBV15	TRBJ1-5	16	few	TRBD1	CATRSGTDYSNQPQHF
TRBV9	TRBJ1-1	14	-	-	CASSVGERGNNAFF
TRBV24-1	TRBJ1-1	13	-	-	CATSDPGAAEAFF
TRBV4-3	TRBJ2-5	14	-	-	CASSQDSVKETQYF
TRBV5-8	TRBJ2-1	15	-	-	CASSLGSRSYNEQFF
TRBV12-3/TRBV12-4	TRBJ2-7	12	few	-	CASSLLSDEQYF
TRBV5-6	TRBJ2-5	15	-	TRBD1	CASSPRDRGPETQYF
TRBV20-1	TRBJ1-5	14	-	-	CSATLDGSNQPQHF
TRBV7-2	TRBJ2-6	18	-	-	CASSLAGGFSSGANVLTF
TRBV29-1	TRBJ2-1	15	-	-	CSVERGTSSYNEQFF
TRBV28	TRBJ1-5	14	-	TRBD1	CASSFLDRRVPQHF
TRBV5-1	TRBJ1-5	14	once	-	CASSSGDGIQPQHF
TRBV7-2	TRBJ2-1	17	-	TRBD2	CASSWSGLAESYNEQFF
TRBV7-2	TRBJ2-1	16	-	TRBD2	CASSLDASGSRNEQFF
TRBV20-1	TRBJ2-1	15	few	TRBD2	CSARGLASSTNEQFF
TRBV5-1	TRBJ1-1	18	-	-	CASSLAVLSPEGGTEAFF
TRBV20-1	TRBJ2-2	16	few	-	CSARDSWTANTGELFF
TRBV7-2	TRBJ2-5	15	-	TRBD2	CASSSSGTSGETQYF
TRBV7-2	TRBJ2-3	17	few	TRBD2	CASSSTPGLGYTDTQYF
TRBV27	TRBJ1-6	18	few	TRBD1	CASSLWGQGAVYNSPLHF
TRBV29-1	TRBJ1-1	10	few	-	CSVEQGLDFF